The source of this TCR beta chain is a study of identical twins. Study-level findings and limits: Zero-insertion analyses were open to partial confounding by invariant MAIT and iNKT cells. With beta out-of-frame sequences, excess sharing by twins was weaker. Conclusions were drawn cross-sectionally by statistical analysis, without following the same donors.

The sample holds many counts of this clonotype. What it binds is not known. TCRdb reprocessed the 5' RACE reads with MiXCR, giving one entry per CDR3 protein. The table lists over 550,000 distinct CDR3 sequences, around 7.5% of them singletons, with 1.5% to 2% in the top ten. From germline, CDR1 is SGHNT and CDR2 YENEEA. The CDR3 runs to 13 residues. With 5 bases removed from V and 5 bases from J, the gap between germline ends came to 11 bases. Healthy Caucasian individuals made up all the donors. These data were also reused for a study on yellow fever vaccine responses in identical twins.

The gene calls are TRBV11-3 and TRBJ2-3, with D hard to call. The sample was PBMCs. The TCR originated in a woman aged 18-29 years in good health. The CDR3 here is CASSRVPLDTQYF. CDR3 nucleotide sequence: TGTGCCAGCAGCAGGGTCCCCTTAGATACGCAGTATTTT.